The TCR beta chain described here comes from a study of cytotoxic CD8 clonotypes in ibrutinib-treated CLL. Whole-study context: After a median of around 68 months, roughly 15 patients stayed remitted and roughly 12 progressed; responses had been partial in roughly 25 and complete in 2.

Generated by immunoSEQ multiplex PCR, the TCRdb table keeps only in-frame clones and is missing some. The sample lists about 140,000 clones, about three quarters occurring once. V was clipped by 6 bases and J by 4 bases; unmatched bases: 8. CDR1 is MDHEN and CDR2 is SYDVKM in the germline V gene. The CDR3 is 15 residues long. The sequence was collected from a human donor with chronic lymphocytic leukemia. This sample comprised PBMCs, obtained after 24 months of ibrutinib treatment. The chain carries TRBV28 and TRBJ1-5, with 8 bases lining up with TRBD1. The CDR3 loop reads CASRPGTGPNQPQHF. CDR3 nucleotides: TGTGCCAGCAGACCAGGGACAGGCCCGAATCAGCCCCAGCATTTT.